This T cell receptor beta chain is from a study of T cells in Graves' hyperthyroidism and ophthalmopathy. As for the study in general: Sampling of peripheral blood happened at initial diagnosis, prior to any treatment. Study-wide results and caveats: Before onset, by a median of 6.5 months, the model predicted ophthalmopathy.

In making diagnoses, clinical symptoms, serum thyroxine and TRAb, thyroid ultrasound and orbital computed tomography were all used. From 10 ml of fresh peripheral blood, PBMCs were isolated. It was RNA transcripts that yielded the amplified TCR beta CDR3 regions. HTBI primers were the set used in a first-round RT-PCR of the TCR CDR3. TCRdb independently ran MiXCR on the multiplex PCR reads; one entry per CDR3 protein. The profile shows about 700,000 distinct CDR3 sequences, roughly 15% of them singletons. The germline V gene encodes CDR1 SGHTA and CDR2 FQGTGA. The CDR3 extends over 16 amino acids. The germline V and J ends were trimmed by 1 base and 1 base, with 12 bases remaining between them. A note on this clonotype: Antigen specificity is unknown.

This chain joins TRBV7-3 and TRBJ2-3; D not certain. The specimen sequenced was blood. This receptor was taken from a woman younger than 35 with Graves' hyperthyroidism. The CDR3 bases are TGTGCCAGCAGCTTAAGGCTAGGGCCTGGCACAGATACGCAGTATTTT. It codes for CASSLRLGPGTDTQYF.